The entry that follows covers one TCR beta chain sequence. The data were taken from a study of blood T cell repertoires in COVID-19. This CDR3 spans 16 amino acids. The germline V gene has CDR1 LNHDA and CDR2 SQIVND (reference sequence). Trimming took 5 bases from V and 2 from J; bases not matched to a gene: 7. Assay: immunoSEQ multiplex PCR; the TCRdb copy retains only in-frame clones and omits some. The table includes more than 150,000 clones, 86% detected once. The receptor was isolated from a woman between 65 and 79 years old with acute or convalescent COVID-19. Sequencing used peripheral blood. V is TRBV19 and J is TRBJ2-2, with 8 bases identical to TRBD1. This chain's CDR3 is CASSPRGTGNTGELFF. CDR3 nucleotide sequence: TGTGCCAGTAGTCCTAGGGGGACAGGCAACACCGGGGAGCTGTTTTTT.